Listed below are T cell receptor beta chains from one sample, sequenced in a study of OX40 agonist ivuxolimab in advanced cancers. Here immunoSEQ multiplex PCR was the method, and the copy in TCRdb shows in-frame clones only, minus some. The table shows about 110,000 clones, with 90% occurring only once. Material: CD4+ or CD8+ T cells sorted from blood, obtained in a trial of the OX40 agonist ivuxolimab. These receptors came from an adult with an advanced solid tumor such as melanoma, head and neck, liver or kidney cancer. CDR3s include the opening cysteine and the closing phenylalanine or tryptophan.

TRBV18	TRBJ2-1	CASSPRGTSLNEQFF
TRBV7-6	TRBJ2-2	CASSSRPPPSSGELFF
TRBV28	TRBJ1-1	CASSPPDRNTEAFF
TRBV6-5	TRBJ2-3	CASKRGTNTDTQYF
TRBV30	TRBJ1-6	CAWSGGQGHSPLHF
TRBV27	TRBJ1-5	CASSWTAVQPQHF
TRBV25-1	TRBJ2-5	CASSDTGRPQETQYF
TRBV9	TRBJ2-4	CASSELAGTAGQNIQYF
TRBV7-4	TRBJ1-4	CASSPPQGASSNEKLFF
TRBV11-2	TRBJ1-2	CASSLDQVNSGYGYTF
TRBV10-2	TRBJ1-1	CASSGQGNTEAFF
TRBV7-2	TRBJ1-3	CASSWGGARGNTIYF
TRBV6-1	TRBJ1-6	CARGDSYNSPLHF
TRBV9	TRBJ2-5	CASSVGLGTGGRALQETQYF
TRBV11-2	TRBJ1-1	CASSLAGYTEAFF
TRBV2	TRBJ1-1	CASSLRTGTNTEAFF
TRBV4-1	TRBJ2-5	CASSQAREETQYF
TRBV6-1	TRBJ2-3	CASSEAEDTQYF
TRBV15	TRBJ2-1	CATSSYRDGYNEQFF
TRBV18	TRBJ1-1	CASSLDPIGRTEAFF
TRBV28	TRBJ2-4	CASSGDGKDIQYF
TRBV18	TRBJ2-3	CASSLRQGAEDTQYF
TRBV7-9	TRBJ2-5	CASSFYSPKQETQYF
TRBV7-8	TRBJ2-7	CASSPDRGYEQYF
TRBV10-2	TRBJ1-2	CASVGPGQGNYGYTF
TRBV7-8	TRBJ2-1	CASSLALSYNEQFF
TRBV9	TRBJ1-2	CASRWVYGYTF
TRBV7-2	TRBJ2-5	CASRRYTAGQETQYF
TRBV28	TRBJ2-3	CASSFFDTQYF
TRBV12-2	TRBJ2-7	CASRHFARAEYYEQYF
TRBV2	TRBJ2-6	CASSESRGSGANVLTF
TRBV5-4	TRBJ1-2	CASSQPAGSYGYTF